This T cell receptor beta chain was sequenced during a study of shared clonotypes between healthy human individuals. Remarks on this clone: Its antigen is still unknown. At one boundary the junction diverges from the germline segment, which might be a read error.

Study-wide points: In contrast to clonotypes shared by all four donors, non-shared clonotypes had lower generation probabilities. Roughly 5% of naive CD4 clonotypes were shared across four donors.

The CDR3 has 13 residues. CDR1 is SGHNT, CDR2 YYREEE, per germline (reference sequence). TCRdb's table, derived via immunoSEQ multiplex PCR, lists solely in-frame clones and lacks some. The sample holds 1 million to 1.3 million clones; about 80% are singletons and the top ten take 0.55% to 0.7%. Sequencing was carried out using memory CD4+ T cells from PBMCs. Subset given: CD45RA-negative fraction. This chain links TRBV5-4 with TRBJ2-5; 11 bases agree with TRBD2. The receptor comes from a man aged 18 to 35 in good health. Some clones in this sample may be carry-over from other donors' samples. In nucleotides, the CDR3 is TGTGCCAGCAGCTTGTGGACTAGCGGGTTGCTAGACTTC. It codes for CASSLWTSGLLDF.